The rows below give T cell receptor beta chains drawn from one sample of a study of shared clonotypes between healthy human individuals. Produced via immunoSEQ multiplex PCR; TCRdb's table is partial and in-frame only. The sample contains 2 million to 2.5 million clones, 85% to 95% of which appear only once. The sequenced sample was naive CD4+ T cells from PBMCs. The receptors here all came from a man younger than 30 in good health. Some clones in this sample may be carry-over from other donors' samples. The CDR3 runs from the conserved cysteine through the conserved F or W. Fields, in order: J gene, D gene, clone size, V gene, CDR3 protein, CDR3 DNA. A D gene is named only where the DNA matches it firmly. Not every row has a clone size; where given, it reads once, few, many or a size class.

TRBJ2-7,TRBD1,-,TRBV7-9,CASSLYRDRGYYEQYF,TGTGCCAGCAGCTTATACAGGGACAGGGGATACTACGAGCAGTACTTC
TRBJ2-2,-,-,TRBV4-2,CASSQQDRNTGELFF,TGTGCCAGCAGCCAGCAGGACAGAAACACCGGGGAGCTGTTTTTT
TRBJ2-7,TRBD2,-,TRBV5-1,CASSFSGSNYEQYF,TGCGCCAGCAGCTTTAGCGGGAGTAACTACGAGCAGTACTTC
TRBJ1-5,-,-,TRBV19,CASSMRRDQPQHF,TGTGCCAGTAGTATGAGGCGGGATCAGCCCCAGCATTTT
TRBJ2-7,TRBD2,-,TRBV7-2,CASSLAGGREQYF,TGTGCCAGCAGCTTAGCGGGAGGGAGGGAGCAGTACTTC
TRBJ2-1,-,once,TRBV28,CASSSLAAPSNEQFF,TGTGCCAGCAGTTCACTAGCAGCCCCAAGCAATGAGCAGTTCTTC
TRBJ2-7,-,once,TRBV18,CASSPPGTSYEQYF,TGTGCCAGCTCACCACCGGGCACCTCCTACGAGCAGTACTTC
TRBJ2-3,-,once,TRBV7-3,CASSFFSPSTDTQYF,TGTGCCAGCAGCTTCTTCAGCCCTAGCACAGATACGCAGTATTTT
TRBJ1-2,-,-,TRBV28,CASSLDRFYGYTF,TGTGCCAGCAGTTTAGACAGATTCTATGGCTACACCTTC
TRBJ2-1,TRBD2,-,TRBV30,CAWASRSGSVGNEQFF,TGTGCCTGGGCAAGCAGAAGCGGGAGTGTGGGCAATGAGCAGTTCTTC
TRBJ2-1,TRBD2,-,TRBV19,CASSSRTSGGTEQFF,TGTGCCAGTAGTTCGCGGACTAGCGGGGGGACTGAGCAGTTCTTC
TRBJ1-3,TRBD1,-,TRBV19,CASSITGTVYSGNTIYF,TGTGCCAGTAGTATTACCGGGACAGTGTACTCTGGAAACACCATATATTTT
TRBJ1-2,-,-,TRBV28,CASRFWGAGGYTF,TGTGCCAGCCGATTCTGGGGGGCGGGTGGCTACACCTTC
TRBJ2-7,TRBD2,-,TRBV7-9,CASSSWTSGTDYEQYF,TGTGCCAGCAGCTCCTGGACTAGCGGGACCGACTACGAGCAGTACTTC
TRBJ1-4,TRBD1,-,TRBV28,CASHSTGTAVERGKLFF,TGTGCCAGTCATTCAACCGGGACAGCCGTCGAACGGGGAAAACTGTTTTTT
TRBJ1-1,-,few,TRBV7-9,CASSLTDNTEAFF,TGTGCCAGCAGCTTAACAGATAACACTGAAGCTTTCTTT
TRBJ2-3,-,-,TRBV4-3,CASSYLEGRLASTDTQYF,TGCGCCAGCAGCTACCTAGAAGGGCGGCTAGCTAGCACAGATACGCAGTATTTT
TRBJ1-5,-,few,TRBV18,CASSPPGARQPQHF,TGTGCCAGCTCACCACCAGGCGCGCGTCAGCCCCAGCATTTT
TRBJ1-3,TRBD1,-,TRBV30,CAWSPGQGSGNTIYF,TGTGCCTGGAGTCCGGGACAGGGATCAGGAAACACCATATATTTT